This T cell receptor beta chain was obtained from a study of OX40 agonist ivuxolimab in advanced cancers. A note on the overall study: Ivuxolimab, which targeted the costimulatory receptor OX40 (CD134), was an agonistic, fully human IgG2 monoclonal antibody. Intravenous ivuxolimab was administered to patients every 2 weeks at six dose levels: 0.01, 0.1, 0.3, 1.5, 3 and 10 mg/kg. Of the 50 or so patients in dose escalation, some 19 had hepatocellular carcinoma, about 15 had melanoma, 9 had renal cell carcinoma and 9 had head and neck cancer. A male proportion of around 81% and a mean age of approximately 62 years, ranging from 23 to 79, were recorded for the dose-escalation cohort. Prior anti-PD-1, anti-PD-L1 or anti-CTLA-4 therapy was permitted, and checkpoint inhibitors had been received by about 36% of dose-escalation patients. Partial responses occurred in three dose-escalation patients: two with cutaneous melanoma and one with hepatocellular carcinoma. The point of sequencing TCRbeta in the periphery was to test whether ivuxolimab changed TCR sequence diversity and drove clonal T-cell expansion. The paper reports the monotherapy dose-escalation portion (N ≈ 50 patients) of the phase I ivuxolimab trial.

About this clone itself: The antigen this receptor binds is unknown. Per-nucleotide qualities are absent, and no much larger clonotype sits a single base away.

V is trimmed back by 6 bases and J by 10 bases, and the junction contains 16 bases that no gene match accounts for. The CDR3 spans 16 residues, from the cysteine through the phenylalanine. Kept here is only the CDR3 DNA, which spans 48 bases and is read in frame from base 1. The germline V gene (reference sequence) gives CDR1 as LNHNV and CDR2 as YYDKDF. The trial excluded patients who had a history of autoimmune disease or who were on systemic immunosuppression. Peripheral blood for TCR sequencing was drawn from every dose cohort at baseline, at cycle 4 day 1 and at cycle 7 day 1. The samples were taken from a phase I, first-in-human, multicenter, open-label dose-escalation trial of ivuxolimab. The trial enrolled adults with locally advanced or metastatic head and neck squamous cell, hepatocellular, melanoma or renal cell carcinoma. Before TCR sequencing, CD4+ and CD8+ T cells were separately sorted from peripheral blood.

To sequence the TCRbeta CDR3 region, genomic DNA was isolated from the sorted cells. The immunoSEQ Assay was used for sequencing of TCRbeta CDR3 regions. Not all clones reach the TCRdb copy of this immuneACCESS table, which keeps in-frame sequences only. Checked studies attribute under half of the gap to unresolved V genes and leave the rest unexplained. The sample table contains nearly 80,000 clones; only one count was recorded for about 85% of them. Clones ranked in the top ten supply over 3% of the sample. Results and caveats for the whole study, not just this receptor: At doses of 0.1 to 3.0 mg/kg, clonal expansion of both CD4+ and CD8+ blood T cells was observed from baseline to week 6. The antigen specificity of the peripheral T cells that underwent clonal expansion was not determined. After ivuxolimab, expanded clones were on average more numerous among CD8+ T cells than among CD4+ T cells. Low levels of normalized T-cell clonal expansion were also seen in some nonresponding patients. In the 0.1-3.0 mg/kg groups, partial responders were among the patients with the lowest normalized peripheral clonal expansion, particularly in CD8+ T cells.

The V and J segments used are TRBV15 and TRBJ2-1; 9 nucleotides in the junction match TRBD2. This TCR came from an adult with an advanced solid tumor such as melanoma, head and neck, liver or kidney cancer. Source: CD4+ or CD8+ T cells sorted from blood, taken in a trial of the OX40 agonist ivuxolimab. This receptor carries the CDR3 CATRSGSSGSQDEQFF. The DNA sequence is as follows: TGTGCCACCAGGAGTGGGAGTAGCGGGAGTCAGGACGAGCAGTTCTTC.